This TCR beta chain was sequenced in a study of early T cells in non-severe SARS-CoV-2 infection. On the study more broadly: Bulk RNA taken from unsorted whole blood was sequenced, leaving chains unpaired. Whole-study results and caveats: Matches to VDJdb favored anti-spike CD8 responses and missed private and CD4 specificities.

A note on this clonotype: The antigen is not known.

The CDR3 is 15 residues long. Germline V gives CDR1 DFQATT, CDR2 SNEGSKA (reference sequence). V was clipped by 6 bases and J by 1 base, with 18 bases between them. Researchers tagged individual cDNA molecules with unique molecular identifiers. TCRdb fed the 5' RACE reads into MiXCR, producing one record per CDR3 protein. The data contain about 80,000 distinct CDR3 sequences, about 6% of them seen just once; the ten biggest clones take up just under 8%. The source of this sequence is an adult who was a healthcare worker with PCR-confirmed SARS-CoV-2 infection or an uninfected control (not recorded which). The V and J genes are TRBV20-1 and TRBJ2-5; D gene ambiguous. Sequenced input: whole blood. The CDR3 reads CSATPPTNSQETQYF. Here the CDR3 DNA reads TGCAGTGCAACTCCGCCTACTAATTCCCAAGAGACCCAGTACTTC.